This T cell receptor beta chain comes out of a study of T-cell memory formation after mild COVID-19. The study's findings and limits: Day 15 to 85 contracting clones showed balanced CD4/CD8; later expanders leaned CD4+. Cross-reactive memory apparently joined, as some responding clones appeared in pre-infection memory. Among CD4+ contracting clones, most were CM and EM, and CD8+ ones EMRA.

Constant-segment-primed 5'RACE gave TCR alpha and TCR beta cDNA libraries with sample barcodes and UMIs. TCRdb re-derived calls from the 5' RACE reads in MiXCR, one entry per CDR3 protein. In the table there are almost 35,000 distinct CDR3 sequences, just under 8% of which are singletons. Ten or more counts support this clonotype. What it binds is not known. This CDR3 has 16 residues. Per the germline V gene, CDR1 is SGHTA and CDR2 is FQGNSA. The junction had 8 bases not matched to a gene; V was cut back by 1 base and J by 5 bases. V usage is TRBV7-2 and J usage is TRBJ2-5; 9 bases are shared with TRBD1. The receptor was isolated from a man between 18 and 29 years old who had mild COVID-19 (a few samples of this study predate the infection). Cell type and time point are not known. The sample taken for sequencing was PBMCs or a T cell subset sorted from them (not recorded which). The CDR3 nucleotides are TGTGCCAGCAGCTTAGGAGGGACAGGGCGTCGGGAGACCCAGTACTTC. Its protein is CASSLGGTGRRETQYF.